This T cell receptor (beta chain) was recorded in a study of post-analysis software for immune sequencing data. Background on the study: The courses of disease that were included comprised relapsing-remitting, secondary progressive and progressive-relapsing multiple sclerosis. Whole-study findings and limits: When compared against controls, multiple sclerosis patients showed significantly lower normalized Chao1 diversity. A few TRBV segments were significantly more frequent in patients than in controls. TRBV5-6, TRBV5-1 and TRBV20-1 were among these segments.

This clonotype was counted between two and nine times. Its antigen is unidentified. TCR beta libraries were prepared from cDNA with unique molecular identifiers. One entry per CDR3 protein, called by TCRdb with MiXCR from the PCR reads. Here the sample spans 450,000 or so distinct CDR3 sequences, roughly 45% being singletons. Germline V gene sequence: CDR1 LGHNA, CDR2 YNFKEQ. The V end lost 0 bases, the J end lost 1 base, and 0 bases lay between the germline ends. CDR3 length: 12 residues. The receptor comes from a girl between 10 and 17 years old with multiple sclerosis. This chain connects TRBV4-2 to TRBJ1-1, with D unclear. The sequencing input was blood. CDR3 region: CASSQENTEAFF. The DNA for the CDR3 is TGTGCCAGCAGCCAAGAGAACACTGAAGCTTTCTTT.